Below, 27 T cell receptor beta chains from the same sample are listed, as sequenced in a study of blood T cell repertoires in COVID-19. Profiled with immunoSEQ multiplex PCR; TCRdb holds only in-frame clones, not every one. The repertoire consists of about 16,000 clones, with 70% to 75% occurring once and the leading ten covering approximately 13%. The sample comprised peripheral blood. The receptors were sampled from a man between 60 and 75 years old with acute or convalescent COVID-19.

This clone appeared a few times. The chain combines TRBV3-1 (or the pseudogene TRBV3-2) with TRBJ1-1; D unclear. The CDR3 extends over 17 amino acids. The germline V gene has CDR1 LGHDT and CDR2 YNNKEL (reference sequence). The ends were cut back, 2 bases at V and 0 bases at J, with 16 bases in the middle. The DNA of the CDR3 is TGTGCCAGCAGCCAATTCCCCGGAGGGATGGTGAACACTGAAGCTTTCTTT. This encodes CASSQFPGGMVNTEAFF.

The chain has TRBV4-3 and TRBJ1-4; D uncertain. The V and J ends lost 1 base and 7 bases respectively, with 13 bases between them. There are 15 residues in the CDR3. Per germline, CDR1 LGHNA and CDR2 YSLEER. The chain's CDR3 is CASSQVPGIVEKLFF. As DNA, the CDR3 is TGCGCCAGCAGCCAAGTACCGGGGATAGTTGAAAAACTGTTTTTT.

The V and J genes are TRBV6-5 and TRBJ2-7; no firm D call. V was pared by 2 bases and J by 2 bases, with 13 bases between. This CDR3 comprises 15 residues. CDR1 MNHEY and CDR2 SVGAGI come from the germline V gene. For the CDR3, the DNA is TGTGCCAGCAGTTACGCCCCCCGAGTCCCCTACGAGCAGTACTTC. It encodes CASSYAPRVPYEQYF.

This clone was seen a handful of times. This chain uses TRBV6-5 with TRBJ2-1, with 12 bases that match TRBD2. Trimming cost V 7 bases and J 6 bases; bases outside gene matches: 7. Germline-derived CDR1 and CDR2 are MNHEY and SVGAGI. The CDR3 is 15 residues long. The CDR3 loop is CASTKTSGGSNEQFF. CDR3 bases: TGTGCCAGCACCAAGACTAGCGGGGGAAGCAATGAGCAGTTCTTC.

This clone was seen a handful of times. V is TRBV5-8 and J is TRBJ1-5; weak D call: TRBD1 (5 bases). V was shortened by 0 bases and J by 0 bases, with 13 bases between the two germline ends. Germline-derived CDR1 and CDR2 are SGHTS and YDEGEE. CDR3 length equals 17 residues. CDR3 DNA: TGTGCCAGCAGCTTGGCTTCCGGACAAATTAGCAATCAGCCCCAGCATTTT. This encodes CASSLASGQISNQPQHF.

V and J are TRBV2 and TRBJ1-2; 7 bases match TRBD1. The CDR3 length is 14 residues. The germline gives CDR1 SNHLY, CDR2 FYNNEI. Trimming cost V 2 bases and J 7 bases; bases outside gene matches: 7. CDR3 nucleotide sequence: TGTGCCAGCAGTGAAAAGGGCAGGGGGAGTGGCTACACCTTC. Residues: CASSEKGRGSGYTF.

In DNA, the CDR3 is TGTGCCAGTAGTATAGGTGGGGCTGATAGTCAGCCCCAGCATTTT. Encoded protein: CASSIGGADSQPQHF. This chain links TRBV19 with TRBJ1-5; a possible D gene is TRBD1 (5 bases). Trimming took 1 base from V and 6 from J, leaving 13 bases between them. The germline V gene encodes CDR1 LNHDA and CDR2 SQIVND (reference sequence). The CDR3 is 15 residues long.

The rearrangement uses TRBV21-1 and TRBJ1-4; TRBD1 reflects the table's D call only, with no check against the DNA. TRBV21-1 constitutes a pseudogene. The CDR3 has 13 residues. The CDR3 protein is CASSKLGGEKLFF. Written as DNA, the CDR3 is TGTGCCAGCAGCAAGCTAGGGGGTGAAAAACTGTTTTTT.

The V and J genes are TRBV5-1 and TRBJ1-6, with TRBD1 matching 10 bases. Germline V lookup: CDR1 SGHRS, CDR2 YFSETQ. The V and J ends lost 2 bases and 7 bases, in that order; junction bases with no gene match: 3. The CDR3 is 15 amino acids. The DNA of the CDR3 is TGCGCCAGCAGCTTCAGGACAGGGGGAAATTCACCCCTCCACTTT. Amino acids: CASSFRTGGNSPLHF.

This chain uses TRBV2 with TRBJ1-2; D unclear. The germline CDR1 and CDR2 sequences are SNHLY and FYNNEI. The CDR3 spans 14 residues. Trimming cost V 7 bases and J 3 bases, with 15 bases left between them. CDR3 sequence: CASKNGGPDYGYTF. The CDR3 bases are TGTGCCAGCAAGAATGGAGGGCCTGACTATGGCTACACCTTC. The full variable domain, completed using reference TRBV2 and TRBJ1-2, is EPEVTQTPSHQVTQMGQEVILRCVPISNHLYFYWYRQILGQKVEFLVSFYNNEISEKSEIFDDQFSVERPDGSNFTLKIRSTKLEDSAMYFCASKNGGPDYGYTFGSGTRLTVV.

The chain links TRBV9 to TRBJ2-1; TRBD2 might be the D (7 bases). The CDR3 runs to 19 residues. Trimming stripped 1 base from V and 0 bases from J, with 20 bases between. Germline V gene data show CDR1 as SGDLS and CDR2 as YYNGEE. CDR3 nucleotides: TGTGCCAGCAGCGTATATCCAGGGGTGGGACTAAGCTCCTACAATGAGCAGTTCTTC. This encodes CASSVYPGVGLSSYNEQFF. Full variable domain (rest looked up from reference TRBV9 and TRBJ2-1): DSGVTQTPKHLITATGQRVTLRCSPRSGDLSVYWYQQSLDQGLQFLIQYYNGEERAKGNILERFSAQQFPDLHSELNLSSLELGDSALYFCASSVYPGVGLSSYNEQFFGPGTRLTVL.

The chain has TRBV6-5 and TRBJ1-2; D is unresolved. This CDR3 contains 15 residues. CDR1 is MNHEY and CDR2 is SVGAGI in the germline V gene. V was trimmed by 2 bases and J by 5 bases, leaving 15 bases between them. The CDR3, as DNA: TGTGCCAGCAGTTACAGGCGGGGTTTGGGATATGGCTACACCTTC. It encodes CASSYRRGLGYGYTF.

This clone was seen more than once but under ten times. The V call is TRBV7-2, the J call TRBJ2-3, with TRBD1 matching 7 bases. V gave up 3 bases and J gave up 12 bases; unmatched junction bases: 6. Looked up from germline, CDR1 is SGHTA and CDR2 is FQGNSA. The CDR3 is made up of 12 amino acids. DNA of the CDR3: TGTGCCAGCAGCTTCCGGCAGGGGGATCAGTATTTT. This codes for CASSFRQGDQYF.

The chain links TRBV7-2 to TRBJ1-3, with D possibly TRBD1 on 6 matching bases. Germline values: CDR1 SGHTA, CDR2 FQGNSA. V lost 1 base to trimming and J lost 2 bases, with 12 bases between them. The CDR3 extends over 16 amino acids. The CDR3 coding sequence is TGTGCCAGCAGCTTAGAGGTGGGGGCGACTGGAAACACCATATATTTT. It specifies CASSLEVGATGNTIYF.

The rearrangement joins TRBV5-1 to TRBJ2-1; 10 nucleotides align to TRBD2. This CDR3 region has 15 residues. The germline gives CDR1 SGHRS, CDR2 YFSETQ. V shed 0 bases and J 3 bases; nucleotides not matched to a gene: 0. The CDR3 loop is CASSLVAGGYNEQFF. Written as DNA, the CDR3 is TGCGCCAGCAGCTTGGTAGCGGGAGGCTACAATGAGCAGTTCTTC.

This clone occurred once. This rearrangement joins TRBV5-5 to TRBJ1-2; D call uncertain. The CDR3 totals 12 residues. Per germline, CDR1 SGHKS and CDR2 YYEKEE (reference sequence). The V end lost 1 base, the J end lost 1 base, and 2 bases lay between the germline ends. CDR3 nucleotides: TGTGCCAGCAGCTTGTATAACTATGGCTACACCTTC. This codes for CASSLYNYGYTF.

The V call is TRBV6-2 or TRBV6-3, the J call TRBJ1-6, with 7 positions matching TRBD1. The CDR3 has 14 amino acids. Germline-derived CDR1 and CDR2 are MNHEY and SVGEGT. Trimming at V came to 2 bases and at J to 12 bases, leaving 7 bases not matched to a gene. CDR3 sequence: CASSYPGQDRPLHF. For the CDR3, the DNA is TGTGCCAGCAGTTACCCTGGACAGGACCGACCCCTCCACTTT.

The chain couples TRBV9 to TRBJ1-1; D is possibly TRBD1 (5 bases). The V and J ends lost 2 bases and 3 bases respectively, with 8 bases between them. This CDR3 has 13 amino acids. CDR1 and CDR2 (germline): SGDLS, YYNGEE. CDR3 sequence (DNA): TGTGCCAGCAGCGTCTCGGGGGACACTGAAGCTTTCTTT. Amino acids: CASSVSGDTEAFF. Together with reference TRBV9 and TRBJ1-1, the CDR3 gives the full variable domain: DSGVTQTPKHLITATGQRVTLRCSPRSGDLSVYWYQQSLDQGLQFLIQYYNGEERAKGNILERFSAQQFPDLHSELNLSSLELGDSALYFCASSVSGDTEAFFGQGTRLTVV.

The chain has TRBV5-4 and TRBJ2-3, with 8 bases identical to TRBD2. The germline CDR1 and CDR2 sequences are SGHNT and YYREEE (reference sequence). The CDR3 is made up of 16 amino acids. V was clipped by 0 bases and J by 2 bases; unmatched bases: 5. CDR3 protein: CASSLAAGGLTDTQYF. Written as DNA, the CDR3 is TGTGCCAGCAGCTTGGCCGCGGGAGGCCTCACAGATACGCAGTATTTT.

The rearrangement uses TRBV19 and TRBJ1-2; 10 bases are a match to TRBD1. V was pared by 3 bases and J by 7 bases, with 8 bases of the junction left unmatched. CDR1 is LNHDA and CDR2 is SQIVND in the germline V gene (reference sequence). The CDR3 sequence is 15 residues long. The CDR3 DNA follows: TGTGCCAGTAGTATGGGAGCGACAGGGGGCTTTGGCTACACCTTC. This gives the protein CASSMGATGGFGYTF. The whole variable domain, filled in from reference TRBV19 and TRBJ1-2, reads DGGITQSPKYLFRKEGQNVTLSCEQNLNHDAMYWYRQDPGQGLRLIYYSQIVNDFQKGDIAEGYSVSREKKESFPLTVTSAQKNPTAFYLCASSMGATGGFGYTFGSGTRLTVV.

The chain recombines TRBV7-6 with TRBJ2-2; tentative D call: TRBD2 (6 bases). CDR3 length: 17 residues. V lost 2 bases to trimming and J lost 4 bases, with 17 bases between them. The V gene's germline CDR1 is SGHVS and CDR2 FNYEAQ. CDR3 in DNA: TGTGCCAGCAGCTTACCGGCGGAGGGAGCGGGCACCGGGGAGCTGTTTTTT. Translation gives CASSLPAEGAGTGELFF.

This chain connects TRBV7-2 to TRBJ1-3; 7 positions agree with TRBD1. This CDR3 contains 17 residues. The ends lost 7 bases at V and 0 bases at J; junction bases unmatched: 12. The germline CDR1 and CDR2 sequences are SGHTA and FQGNSA. The CDR3, as DNA: TGTGCCAGCAACACGATTTCCCAGGGGGACTCTGGAAACACCATATATTTT. It is translated as CASNTISQGDSGNTIYF. The variable domain in full, completed from reference TRBV7-2 and TRBJ1-3, reads GAGVSQSPSNKVTEKGKDVELRCDPISGHTALYWYRQSLGQGLEFLIYFQGNSAPDKSGLPSDRFSAERTGGSVSTLTIQRTQQEDSAVYLCASNTISQGDSGNTIYFGEGSWLTVV.

V usage is TRBV12-3 or TRBV12-4 and J usage is TRBJ1-5; no clear D gene. The V and J ends lost 4 bases and 2 bases respectively, with 6 bases between them. This CDR3 spans 13 amino acids. The CDR3 sequence: CASSSGGNQPQHF. Here the CDR3 DNA reads TGTGCCAGCAGTTCCGGGGGCAATCAGCCCCAGCATTTT.

V and J are TRBV5-6 and TRBJ1-2; TRBD1 matches at 7 bases. The CDR3 totals 15 residues. Germline V gene sequence: CDR1 SGHDT, CDR2 YYEEEE. Unmatched junction bases numbered 4, after V lost 0 bases and J lost 2 bases. The CDR3 protein is CASSLVDRANYGYTF. CDR3 in DNA: TGTGCCAGCAGCTTGGTCGACAGGGCAAACTATGGCTACACCTTC. Using reference TRBV5-6 and TRBJ1-2 for the parts outside the CDR3, the full variable domain is DAGVTQSPTHLIKTRGQQVTLRCSPKSGHDTVSWYQQALGQGPQFIFQYYEEEERQRGNFPDRFSGHQFPNYSSELNVNALLLGDSALYLCASSLVDRANYGYTFGSGTRLTVV.

This clone is medium-sized (0.01 to 0.1%) within its sample. The chain couples TRBV6-1 to TRBJ2-7; 9 positions match TRBD2. Germline trimming cut 0 bases from V and 3 bases from J; bases unmatched to any gene: 3. The V gene's germline CDR1 is MNHNS and CDR2 SASEGT. The CDR3 has 15 residues. CDR3 protein: CASSEAVAGDYEQYF. The DNA for the CDR3 is TGTGCCAGCAGTGAAGCGGTAGCGGGAGACTACGAGCAGTACTTC.

DNA for the CDR3: TGTGCCAGCAGCGTGACTAGCGGGGCTTACAATGAGCAGTTCTTC. It encodes CASSVTSGAYNEQFF. The rearrangement links TRBV9 to TRBJ2-1; 11 nucleotides line up with TRBD2. The CDR3 is 15 amino acids. Trimming removed 2 bases from V and 4 bases from J; junction bases left unmatched: 2. Per the germline V gene, CDR1 is SGDLS and CDR2 is YYNGEE.

The chain employs TRBV7-8 and TRBJ1-1, with a tentative D call TRBD1 (5 bases). V lost 6 bases to trimming and J lost 0 bases, with 11 bases between them. The CDR3 is 14 amino acids. Germline-derived CDR1 and CDR2 are SGHVS and FQNEAQ. The CDR3 coding sequence is TGTGCCAGCAGGACGACAGAGTTGAACACTGAAGCTTTCTTT. The encoded protein is CASRTTELNTEAFF.